The 21 T cell receptor beta chains below all came from one sample that was sequenced in a study of blood T cell repertoires in COVID-19. Generated by immunoSEQ multiplex PCR, the TCRdb table keeps only in-frame clones and is missing some. The sample contains under 400,000 clones, more than 70% of which appear only once. The sequenced sample consisted of PBMCs or T cells enriched from blood (not recorded which). The receptors originated from a man aged 35 to 55 in a cohort exposed to, infected with or recovered from COVID-19 (not recorded which).

The chain has TRBV7-6 and TRBJ2-7; the match to TRBD2 covers 11 bases. Germline V gene lookup returns CDR1 SGHVS and CDR2 FNYEAQ. This CDR3 is 15 amino acids long. V lost 5 bases to trimming and J lost 3 bases; unmatched junction nucleotides: 6. Written as DNA, the CDR3 is TGTGCCAGCAGCGAGGGACTAGCGGAACTCTACGAGCAGTACTTC. Its protein is CASSEGLAELYEQYF.

This chain links TRBV24-1 with TRBJ2-1; 10 bases are a match to TRBD2. The CDR3 is 17 residues long. Trimming took 9 bases from V and 3 from J; bases not matched to a gene: 13. Germline V gene data show CDR1 as KGHDR and CDR2 as SFDVKD. CDR3 region: CATSPGVIAGGYNEQFF. CDR3 sequence (DNA): TGTGCCACCTCCCCAGGGGTGATAGCGGGAGGCTACAATGAGCAGTTCTTC.

The chain couples TRBV18 to TRBJ2-5; TRBD1 is a possible D gene (5 bases). The V end lost 2 bases, the J end lost 6 bases, and 13 bases lay between the germline ends. Germline CDR1 KGHSH, CDR2 LQKENI. The CDR3 sequence is 14 residues long. This CDR3 reads CASSPTQGGQTQYF. The CDR3 bases are TGTGCCAGCTCACCAACCCAGGGCGGCCAGACCCAGTACTTC.

The chain has TRBV30 and TRBJ2-2, with D maybe TRBD2 (5 bases). The germline V gene has CDR1 GTSNPN and CDR2 SVGIG (reference sequence). V lost 4 bases and J 7 bases, leaving 13 bases between the germline ends. The CDR3 contains 13 residues. The CDR3 reads CAWTHGGNGELFF. The CDR3 DNA reads TGTGCCTGGACCCATGGAGGCAACGGGGAGCTGTTTTTT. Supplemented by reference TRBV30 and TRBJ2-2, the full variable domain reads SQTIHQWPATLVQPVGSPLSLECTVEGTSNPNLYWYRQAAGRGLQLLFYSVGIGQISSEVPQNLSASRPQDRQFILSSKKLLLSDSGFYLCAWTHGGNGELFFGEGSRLTVL.

V is TRBV27 and J is TRBJ1-5, with 7 bases identical to TRBD1. The germline V gene encodes CDR1 MNHEY and CDR2 SMNVEV (reference sequence). The CDR3 totals 12 residues. V trimming: 9 bases; J trimming: 3 bases; junction bases outside the gene matches: 2. The CDR3 nucleotides are TGTGCCAGTGGACAGGCCAATCAGCCCCAGCATTTT. Residues: CASGQANQPQHF.

The chain combines TRBV19 with TRBJ2-6, with a weak D call TRBD2 (6 bases). Deletions cut 1 base from V and 2 bases from J, with 9 bases between. The germline V gene encodes CDR1 LNHDA and CDR2 SQIVND (reference sequence). This CDR3 comprises 16 residues. Here the CDR3 DNA reads TGTGCCAGTAGTATAGTAGGCGGGACTGGGGCCAACGTCCTGACTTTC. This sequence encodes CASSIVGGTGANVLTF.

The V gene is TRBV3-1 (or the pseudogene TRBV3-2), the J gene TRBJ2-3, with TRBD2 as a possible D gene (6 bases). In germline, CDR1 is LGHDT, CDR2 YNNKEL (reference sequence). This CDR3 spans 13 amino acids. V lost 4 bases, J lost 6 bases, and 11 bases lay in between. The CDR3, as DNA: TGTGCCAGCAGCCGGGGAGGCGAGGATACGCAGTATTTT. Translation gives CASSRGGEDTQYF.

The V gene is TRBV19, the J gene TRBJ1-6, with 7 bases fitting TRBD1. CDR1 LNHDA and CDR2 SQIVND come from the germline V gene (reference sequence). This CDR3 comprises 15 residues. J gave up 7 bases and V 3 bases, and 6 bases lay outside the gene matches. CDR3 in DNA: TGTGCCAGTAGTATGTGGACAGGCCTAAATTCACCCCTCCACTTT. The encoded protein is CASSMWTGLNSPLHF.

This chain joins TRBV6-5 and TRBJ1-2; D remains ambiguous. Trimming shortened V by 7 bases and J by 4 bases, and 10 bases separated the two germline ends. The germline V gene has CDR1 MNHEY and CDR2 SVGAGI. The CDR3 covers 12 residues. CDR3 bases: TGTGCCAGCACGCAGGTTAGCTATGGCTACACCTTC. Protein sequence: CASTQVSYGYTF.

J is TRBJ2-5 and V is TRBV6-5; D may be TRBD2 (5 bases). CDR1 MNHEY and CDR2 SVGAGI come from the germline V gene. Trimming took off 6 bases at V and 2 bases at J, with 13 bases between the two ends. The CDR3 contains 14 residues. The CDR3 DNA reads as TGTGCCAGCAGCCCCCGGGGATATCAAGAGACCCAGTACTTC. This codes for CASSPRGYQETQYF.

The chain is built from TRBV7-3 and TRBJ2-3, with TRBD1 matching 8 bases. With 2 bases clipped from V and 3 bases from J, the junction kept 10 bases outside the gene matches. Per the germline V gene, CDR1 is SGHTA and CDR2 is FQGTGA. CDR3 length: 17 residues. The CDR3 DNA sequence: TGTGCCAGCAGCTTATTAGGGCGGACAGGGAGGACAGATACGCAGTATTTT. The encoded protein is CASSLLGRTGRTDTQYF.

This clone has only one observation. This chain joins TRBV5-1 and TRBJ2-1; 14 positions match TRBD2. CDR3 length: 15 residues. With V trimmed by 5 bases and J by 8 bases, 6 bases remained unmatched. Germline CDR1 and CDR2: SGHRS and YFSETQ. Written as DNA, the CDR3 is TGCGCCAGCAGGCCGACTAGCGGGAGGGCTGATGAGCAGTTCTTC. Its protein product is CASRPTSGRADEQFF.

This clone was observed at least ten times. The rearrangement uses TRBV5-8 and TRBJ1-5; TRBD1 matches 7 bases. The CDR3 extends over 15 amino acids. J was trimmed by 11 bases and V by 5 bases; bases with no gene match: 16. Germline V gene sequence: CDR1 SGHTS, CDR2 YDEGEE. DNA of the CDR3: TGTGCCAGCAGAGATACAGGGGCCCCCCATCAAGCCCAGCATTTT. Translating gives CASRDTGAPHQAQHF.

The V gene is TRBV19, the J gene TRBJ1-2; 10 positions match TRBD1. CDR1 LNHDA and CDR2 SQIVND come from the germline V gene (reference sequence). CDR3 length: 16 amino acids. The ends lost 0 bases at V and 4 bases at J; junction bases unmatched: 5. The CDR3 sequence is CASSIEGTGATYGYTF. In nucleotides, the CDR3 is TGTGCCAGTAGTATAGAGGGGACAGGGGCGACCTATGGCTACACCTTC.

This chain connects TRBV2 to TRBJ1-5; D is possibly TRBD1 (5 bases). The CDR3 consists of 17 residues. Germline loops: CDR1 SNHLY, CDR2 FYNNEI. V was shortened by 1 base and J by 3 bases, with 16 bases between the two germline ends. The CDR3 nucleotides are TGTGCCAGCAGTGAAGAGAACACGGCAGGGATCAATCAGCCCCAGCATTTT. Translation gives CASSEENTAGINQPQHF.

This chain links TRBV5-1 with TRBJ1-3; D is unresolved. The CDR3 is 13 residues long. The germline gives CDR1 SGHRS, CDR2 YFSETQ. Trimming cost V 6 bases and J 0 bases, with 7 bases left between them. The CDR3 loop is CASKALSGNTIYF. In DNA, the CDR3 is TGCGCCAGCAAAGCCCTCTCTGGAAACACCATATATTTT.

This clone came up once. The chain combines TRBV18 with TRBJ2-7; 9 bases are shared with TRBD1. Germline lookup yields CDR1 KGHSH and CDR2 LQKENI. The CDR3 spans 13 residues. The V segment lost 4 bases and the J segment 3 bases; nucleotides outside the gene matches: 1. CDR3 amino acids: CASSRDRDYEQYF. CDR3 DNA sequence: TGTGCCAGCTCACGGGACAGGGACTACGAGCAGTACTTC.

The chain has TRBV9 and TRBJ2-2; no definite D call. This CDR3 has 15 residues. V shed 4 bases and J shed 0 bases, with 10 bases lying between them. Germline V lookup: CDR1 SGDLS, CDR2 YYNGEE. The CDR3, as DNA: TGTGCCAGCAGCATGAGCGTTACGAACACCGGGGAGCTGTTTTTT. This translates into CASSMSVTNTGELFF.

In this sample, this clone turned up once. The chain uses TRBV7-9 and TRBJ2-5; 10 bases are a match to TRBD2. CDR1 is SEHNR, CDR2 FQNEAQ, per germline (reference sequence). V was clipped by 2 bases and J by 3 bases; unmatched bases: 9. The CDR3 is made up of 17 amino acids. The CDR3 loop is CASSLWVELAGKETQYF. CDR3 nucleotides: TGTGCCAGCAGCTTATGGGTGGAACTAGCGGGGAAAGAGACCCAGTACTTC.

This clone was recorded only once. This chain connects TRBV6-1 to TRBJ1-1; D is possibly TRBD1 (5 bases). The CDR3 contains 14 residues. The germline gives CDR1 MNHNS, CDR2 SASEGT. V shed 3 bases and J shed 11 bases, with 19 bases lying between them. CDR3 bases: TGTGCCAGCAGTGATTTTGGAAGACAGACCGGGGCTTTCTTT. This sequence encodes CASSDFGRQTGAFF.

V gene TRBV20-1 combines with J gene TRBJ2-5, with 7 bases lining up with TRBD2. The CDR3 is 14 amino acids. Unmatched junction bases numbered 8, after V lost 3 bases and J lost 4 bases. In germline, CDR1 is DFQATT, CDR2 SNEGSKA (reference sequence). CDR3 sequence: CSASSAGVGETQYF. The CDR3 bases are TGCAGTGCTAGTTCCGCGGGAGTGGGAGAGACCCAGTACTTC.